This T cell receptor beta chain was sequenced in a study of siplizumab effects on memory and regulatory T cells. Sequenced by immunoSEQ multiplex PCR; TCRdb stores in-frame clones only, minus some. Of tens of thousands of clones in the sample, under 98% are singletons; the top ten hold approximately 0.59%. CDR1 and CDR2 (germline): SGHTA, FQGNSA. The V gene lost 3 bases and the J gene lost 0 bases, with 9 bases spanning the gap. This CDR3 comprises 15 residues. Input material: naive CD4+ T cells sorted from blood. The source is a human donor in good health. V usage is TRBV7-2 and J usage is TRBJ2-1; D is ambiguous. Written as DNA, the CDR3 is TGTGCCAGCAGCTTCAAGTCTAGCTCCTACAATGAGCAGTTCTTC. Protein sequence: CASSFKSSSYNEQFF.